This TCR beta chain was retrieved from a study of T cells after yellow fever vaccination. General observations from the study: It was a small share of clonotypes that appeared in both CD4 and CD8 compartments.

Production of TCR cDNA was by 5'RACE template switching, which also added a universal primer site and UMIs. TCRdb independently ran MiXCR on the 5' RACE reads; one entry per CDR3 protein. The sample holds 200,000 to 300,000 distinct CDR3 sequences, 13% seen once. As concerns this clonotype: No antigen is known for it.

The sample here was CD4+ T cells sorted from PBMCs, taken 45 days after the yellow fever booster vaccination. The clonotype originates from a man aged 25 to 40 who received the YFV17D yellow fever vaccine.

This chain's CDR3 is CSVESTSQFASEQFF. CDR3 nucleotides: TGCAGCGTTGAGTCGACCTCCCAATTCGCGTCGGAGCAGTTCTTC. J is TRBJ2-1 and V is TRBV29-1; D is undetermined. The length of the CDR3 is 15 residues. Trimming stripped 3 bases from V and 10 bases from J, with 22 bases between. Germline CDR1 and CDR2: SQVTM and ANQGSEA.